This T cell receptor (beta chain) appears in the sequencing data of a study of blood T cell repertoires in COVID-19. About the research overall: PBMCs, B-cell-depleted T cells, or T cells were the source of the cDNA or gDNA that made up the material.

Per germline, CDR1 MNHEY and CDR2 SVGEGT. The length of the CDR3 is 16 residues. Trimming stripped 2 bases from V and 4 bases from J, with 15 bases between. Original analysis: Estimation of nucleated cell counts was performed using reference gene primer amplification. Data came from immunoSEQ multiplex PCR; TCRdb stores just in-frame clones and leaves some out. V, J and clone size reflect that table, while D and trimming were determined from the DNA. The sample yields over 85,000 clones, roughly 84% seen once. The sample taken for sequencing was peripheral blood. V and J are TRBV6-2 or TRBV6-3 and TRBJ2-1; D possibly corresponds to TRBD1 (5 bases). This TCR was sampled from a woman of 80 years or more with acute or convalescent COVID-19. The CDR3 DNA sequence: TGTGCCAGCAGTTACCAGGGTATCCCCCCTTACAATGAGCAGTTCTTC. Translating it yields CASSYQGIPPYNEQFF.